This T cell receptor beta chain was recorded in a study of tumor and adjacent non-tumor tissue in lung cancer. A note on this clonotype: Its target is not known. Possible read error: a much larger clone is one base away.

V was cut by 7 bases and J by 0 bases, with 11 bases left in between. Germline CDR1 is MGHDK and CDR2 is SYGVNS. CDR3 length: 14 residues. A modified ARM-PCR protocol with three rounds of nested PCR amplified TCRbeta. TCRdb redid the calling of the multiplex PCR reads with MiXCR, one entry per CDR3 protein. Of tens of thousands of distinct CDR3 sequences listed, around 76% are singletons. Regarding the study as a whole: Tumor repertoires had a smaller top 100 clone share than normal lung. TCR diversity was significantly greater in tumor than normal lung tissue. Shorter survival was associated with higher TCR diversity in tumors.

The template was RNA from unsorted bulk tissue. This non-tumor lung sample came from over 3 cm beyond the tumor edge. The J gene is TRBJ2-3, the V gene TRBV25-1, with a weak D call TRBD2 (5 bases). This TCR came from a man aged 60 to 75 with non-small cell lung cancer. Material for sequencing was distant non-tumor lung tissue. The CDR3 here is CASMETGSTDTQYF. CDR3 bases: TGTGCCAGCATGGAAACGGGAAGCACAGATACGCAGTATTTT.